One sample yielded the 21 T cell receptor beta chains listed below, sequenced in a study of T cell responses to AZD1222 COVID-19 vaccine. Assay: immunoSEQ multiplex PCR; the TCRdb copy retains only in-frame clones and omits some. The sample lists about 110,000 clones, around 87% occurring once. The source material was peripheral blood, sampled 28 days after the second AZD1222 dose. Every receptor here comes from an adult who received the AZD1222 COVID-19 vaccine.

The chain links TRBV30 to TRBJ1-2; no clear D. Germline V lookup: CDR1 GTSNPN, CDR2 SVGIG (reference sequence). The CDR3 is 13 residues long. Trimming shortened V by 4 bases and J by 2 bases, and 11 bases separated the two germline ends. DNA of the CDR3: TGTGCCTGGATGCACAGTAACAACTATGGCTACACCTTC. Protein sequence: CAWMHSNNYGYTF.

Here the CDR3 DNA reads TGTGCCAGCAGCGTAGATCCCACCGGGGAGCTGTTTTTT. Translation: CASSVDPTGELFF. This chain connects TRBV9 to TRBJ2-2, with no clear D. CDR3 length: 13 amino acids. Trimming left V 0 bases short and J 4 bases short, with 4 bases between. Germline V gene sequence: CDR1 SGDLS, CDR2 YYNGEE.

The V and J genes are TRBV19 and TRBJ2-2; D not resolved. Trimming pared 5 bases from V and 1 base from J, leaving 17 bases between. CDR1 is LNHDA and CDR2 is SQIVND in the germline V gene (reference sequence). CDR3 length: 17 amino acids. The DNA for the CDR3 is TGTGCCAGTAGTCCGGGCCTTCGAGAAAGGAACACCGGGGAGCTGTTTTTT. Translation gives CASSPGLRERNTGELFF.

V gene TRBV30 combines with J gene TRBJ2-7; TRBD1 matches 10 bases. The CDR3 has 13 amino acids. With 2 bases clipped from V and 4 bases from J, the junction kept 2 bases outside the gene matches. In germline, CDR1 is GTSNPN, CDR2 SVGIG (reference sequence). For the CDR3, the DNA is TGTGCCTGGAGTCGGGACAGGGGTTACGAGCAGTACTTC. Translation gives CAWSRDRGYEQYF.

CDR3 sequence: CASSYRVYEQYF. The CDR3, as DNA: TGTGCCAGCAGTTACAGGGTTTACGAGCAGTACTTC. This sequence joins TRBV6-2 or TRBV6-3 and TRBJ2-7; D unresolved. This CDR3 is built from 12 residues. Germline lookup yields CDR1 MNHEY and CDR2 SVGEGT. V was cut by 2 bases and J by 4 bases, with 6 bases left in between.

In its sample, this clone was seen once. The chain recombines TRBV7-9 with TRBJ2-7, with D possibly being TRBD1 or TRBD2 (7 bases each). With 5 bases removed from V and 4 bases from J, the gap between germline ends came to 15 bases. The CDR3 contains 14 residues. In germline, CDR1 is SEHNR, CDR2 FQNEAQ (reference sequence). The CDR3 sequence is CASSPFRGGYEQYF. DNA for the CDR3: TGTGCCAGCAGCCCTTTCAGGGGGGGGTACGAGCAGTACTTC.

This chain joins TRBV19 and TRBJ1-1, with unresolved D. Germline V lookup: CDR1 LNHDA, CDR2 SQIVND (reference sequence). Trimming pared 1 base from V and 8 bases from J, leaving 8 bases between. This CDR3 contains 12 residues. Here the CDR3 reads CASSIVSREAFF. CDR3 nucleotide sequence: TGTGCCAGTAGTATAGTGAGCCGGGAAGCTTTCTTT.

This clone was seen only once. V and J are TRBV27 and TRBJ1-2; TRBD1 matches 8 bases. The CDR3 runs to 14 residues. Germline CDR1 is MNHEY and CDR2 is SMNVEV (reference sequence). V shed 6 bases, J shed 1 base, and the junction held 4 bases outside the gene matches. The DNA for the CDR3 is TGTGCCAGCAGACAACAGGGGGGTAACTATGGCTACACCTTC. Translation: CASRQQGGNYGYTF.

The chain uses TRBV5-6 and TRBJ1-5, with D unclear. V was cut by 0 bases and J by 7 bases, with 5 bases left in between. Germline loops: CDR1 SGHDT, CDR2 YYEEEE. This CDR3 spans 12 amino acids. CDR3 protein: CASSLAHQPQHF. DNA of the CDR3: TGTGCCAGCAGCTTGGCTCACCAGCCCCAGCATTTT.

This chain joins TRBV6-5 and TRBJ2-7; D is ambiguous. The germline V gene has CDR1 MNHEY and CDR2 SVGAGI. V was shortened by 5 bases and J by 3 bases, with 8 bases between the two germline ends. The CDR3 contains 12 residues. The CDR3 DNA sequence: TGTGCCAGCAGTCCGGACGTCTACGAGCAGTACTTC. Amino acid sequence: CASSPDVYEQYF.

In this sample, this clone turned up once. The V and J genes are TRBV7-2 and TRBJ1-5; 7 nucleotides line up with TRBD1. This CDR3 has 18 amino acids. The V segment lost 6 bases and the J segment 0 bases; nucleotides outside the gene matches: 14. The germline V gene encodes CDR1 SGHTA and CDR2 FQGNSA. The CDR3: CASRKGGGEAYSNQPQHF. DNA for the CDR3: TGTGCCAGCAGAAAAGGAGGGGGCGAAGCCTATAGCAATCAGCCCCAGCATTTT. Full variable domain (missing parts from reference TRBV7-2 and TRBJ1-5): GAGVSQSPSNKVTEKGKDVELRCDPISGHTALYWYRQSLGQGLEFLIYFQGNSAPDKSGLPSDRFSAERTGGSVSTLTIQRTQQEDSAVYLCASRKGGGEAYSNQPQHFGDGTRLSIL.

The chain couples TRBV6-9 to TRBJ2-5; 8 positions match TRBD2. The CDR3 consists of 18 residues. The germline V gene encodes CDR1 MNHGY and CDR2 SVAAGI. The trim removed 6 bases at V and 7 bases at J, leaving 22 bases unmatched. CDR3 nucleotide sequence: TGTGCCAGCAGAACTATCGGGGGGGAGATGGCGCCGGCCGGGACCCAGTACTTC. Residues: CASRTIGGEMAPAGTQYF.

This chain joins TRBV4-1 and TRBJ2-7; 7 bases line up with TRBD1. The germline CDR1 and CDR2 sequences are MGHRA and YSYEKL. The CDR3 runs to 15 residues. V gave up 1 base and J gave up 2 bases; unmatched junction bases: 5. The CDR3 bases are TGCGCCAGCAGCCAAGCCCCAGGGGGTACCTACGAGCAGTACTTC. Translated: CASSQAPGGTYEQYF.

V and J are TRBV12-5 and TRBJ2-1; no definite D call. The CDR3 runs 15 residues. With 3 bases removed from V and 3 bases from J, the gap between germline ends came to 12 bases. In germline, CDR1 is LGHNT, CDR2 FRNRAP. The CDR3 sequence is CASGFSATYYNEQFF. In nucleotides, the CDR3 is TGTGCTAGTGGTTTTTCAGCTACTTACTACAATGAGCAGTTCTTC.

This rearrangement joins TRBV12-3 or TRBV12-4 to TRBJ1-5; D remains ambiguous. Between the trimmed V and J ends, which lost 10 bases and 2 bases, there was a span of 9 bases. This CDR3 region has 12 residues. The CDR3: CATSGGNQPQHF. The DNA for the CDR3 is TGTGCCACCTCGGGCGGCAATCAGCCCCAGCATTTT.

This clone has ten or more counts. The genes are TRBV19 and TRBJ1-1; D remains unclear. The CDR3 has 13 residues. The V and J ends lost 5 bases and 1 base respectively, with 8 bases between them. CDR1 is LNHDA, CDR2 SQIVND, per germline (reference sequence). The DNA for the CDR3 is TGTGCCAGTAGTCTCACCCGGAACACTGAAGCTTTCTTT. It is translated as CASSLTRNTEAFF.

CDR3 in amino acids: CASLRTGGPDTQYF. Written as DNA, the CDR3 is TGTGCCAGCCTTCGGACAGGCGGTCCAGATACGCAGTATTTT. This chain joins TRBV19 and TRBJ2-3; 7 bases match TRBD1. Germline V gene data show CDR1 as LNHDA and CDR2 as SQIVND (reference sequence). V was clipped by 9 bases and J by 4 bases; unmatched bases: 10. CDR3 length equals 14 residues.

The CDR3 region is CASSFARDYYEQYF. The DNA of the CDR3 is TGCGCCAGCAGCTTTGCTAGGGACTACTACGAGCAGTACTTC. V and J are TRBV5-1 and TRBJ2-7, with 7 bases aligning to TRBD2. Trimming took 2 bases from V and 3 from J; bases not matched to a gene: 5. This CDR3 comprises 14 residues. Germline loops: CDR1 SGHRS, CDR2 YFSETQ.

The gene calls are TRBV4-2 and TRBJ2-2; weak D call: TRBD2 (6 bases). The germline V and J ends were trimmed by 0 bases and 7 bases, with 9 bases remaining between them. Germline V CDR1 and CDR2: LGHNA, YNFKEQ. The CDR3 totals 14 residues. CDR3 in DNA: TGTGCCAGCAGCCAAGATGGGGGGATCGGGGAGCTGTTTTTT. Residues: CASSQDGGIGELFF.

The rearrangement uses TRBV27 and TRBJ1-6; D call uncertain. Trimming left V 5 bases short and J 6 bases short, with 20 bases between. The CDR3 spans 17 residues. Germline V gives CDR1 MNHEY, CDR2 SMNVEV (reference sequence). The DNA of the CDR3 is TGTGCCAGCAGTCCCAATCGAGACGGGCACGGTAATTCACCCCTCCACTTT. This encodes CASSPNRDGHGNSPLHF.

V and J are TRBV15 and TRBJ2-1; 7 bases line up with TRBD1. The CDR3 spans 15 residues. The germline V gene has CDR1 LNHNV and CDR2 YYDKDF (reference sequence). V lost 0 bases and J lost 2; bases outside the gene matches: 1. The CDR3 bases are TGTGCCACCAGCAGAGAAACAGGGGCCTACAATGAGCAGTTCTTC. Its translation: CATSRETGAYNEQFF.